The next 3 T cell receptor beta chains were all read from a single sample in a study of T cell responses to AZD1222 COVID-19 vaccine. Clones were read by immunoSEQ multiplex PCR, and TCRdb kept only the in-frame ones, dropping some. The sample carries about 100,000 clones, 85% to 90% recorded once. The sample here was peripheral blood, taken on day 0 of AZD1222 vaccination. These receptors came from an adult in good health.

In its sample, this clone was seen a few times. This CDR3 is CASSSSGAPTEAFF. The CDR3 coding sequence is TGTGCCAGCAGCTCCTCAGGGGCCCCCACTGAAGCTTTCTTT. This chain connects TRBV7-6 to TRBJ1-1; D might be TRBD1 (6 bases). Germline V CDR1 and CDR2: SGHVS, FNYEAQ. Trimming cost V 4 bases and J 4 bases, with 13 bases left between them. The CDR3 extends over 14 amino acids.

This rearrangement joins TRBV10-3 to TRBJ1-4, with TRBD1 matching over 10 bases. From germline, CDR1 is ENHRY and CDR2 SYGVKD. J gave up 7 bases and V 3 bases, and 8 bases lay outside the gene matches. CDR3 size: 16 residues. The CDR3 loop is CAISEGQGDGSEKLFF. The CDR3 DNA sequence: TGTGCCATCAGTGAAGGACAGGGGGACGGGAGTGAAAAACTGTTTTTT.

The chain couples TRBV5-1 to TRBJ1-2; 10 bases map to TRBD1. This CDR3 is 20 amino acids long. Trimming at V came to 2 bases and at J to 4 bases, leaving 20 bases not matched to a gene. The germline gives CDR1 SGHRS, CDR2 YFSETQ. The CDR3 is CASSFNFLGTGDLSVYGYTF. The CDR3 bases are TGCGCCAGCAGCTTTAATTTTTTGGGGACAGGGGATTTATCCGTCTATGGCTACACCTTC.